The 24 T cell receptor beta chains given below trace back to one sample, sequenced in a study of identical twins. TCRdb reanalysed the 5' RACE reads using MiXCR and keeps one entry per CDR3 protein. This table holds about 530,000 distinct CDR3 sequences, around 20% found once. These data were likewise used in another study, on yellow fever vaccine responses in identical twins.

Sequencing was done on a sample of CD4+ T cells sorted from blood. Receptors originate from a woman between 18 and 30 years old in good health.

This rearrangement joins TRBV10-3 to TRBJ2-2; 8 positions match TRBD2. Germline V gives CDR1 ENHRY, CDR2 SYGVKD. The CDR3 loop spans 17 amino acids. Trimming took 2 bases from V and 8 from J; bases not matched to a gene: 13. Here the CDR3 DNA reads TGTGCCATCAGTGAGGCTCTAGCGGGTGATCACCGGGGGGAGCTGTTTTTT. It codes for CAISEALAGDHRGELFF.

The chain joins TRBV3-1 to TRBJ1-1; D is perhaps TRBD1 (6 bases). Germline assignment: CDR1 LGHDT and CDR2 YNNKEL (reference sequence). Trimming took 3 bases from V and 7 from J, leaving 18 bases between them. This CDR3 has 15 residues. The CDR3 reads CASSHGSRGPFEAFF. Written as DNA, the CDR3 is TGTGCCAGCAGCCATGGCAGCAGGGGTCCCTTTGAAGCTTTCTTT.

The sample holds a few counts of this clonotype. The chain combines TRBV6-5 with TRBJ1-5; tentatively, D is TRBD1 (5 bases). The germline gives CDR1 MNHEY, CDR2 SVGAGI. Between the trimmed V and J ends, which lost 2 bases and 9 bases, there was a span of 11 bases. This CDR3 region has 13 residues. CDR3 protein: CASSYPGGGPQHF. The CDR3 DNA reads as TGTGCCAGCAGTTACCCTGGGGGTGGGCCCCAGCATTTT.

This clonotype was counted only a few times. The J gene is TRBJ2-7, the V gene TRBV10-3; D is uncertain. The germline gives CDR1 ENHRY, CDR2 SYGVKD. This CDR3 comprises 15 residues. V shed 0 bases and J shed 0 bases, with 9 bases lying between them. The CDR3 sequence: CAISESPRTSYEQYF. CDR3 sequence (DNA): TGTGCCATCAGTGAGTCGCCCAGAACCTCCTACGAGCAGTACTTC.

V usage is TRBV5-1 and J usage is TRBJ2-5; TRBD1 agrees at 8 bases. Unmatched junction bases numbered 18, after V lost 6 bases and J lost 5 bases. Germline CDR1 SGHRS, CDR2 YFSETQ. The CDR3 has 17 residues. The CDR3: CASTTQGQGGGWETQYF. The CDR3 DNA follows: TGCGCCAGCACTACACAAGGACAGGGCGGCGGCTGGGAGACCCAGTACTTC. The whole variable domain, remainder taken from reference TRBV5-1 and TRBJ2-5, is KAGVTQTPRYLIKTRGQQVTLSCSPISGHRSVSWYQQTPGQGLQFLFEYFSETQRNKGNFPGRFSGRQFSNSRSEMNVSTLELGDSALYLCASTTQGQGGGWETQYFGPGTRLLVL.

The chain has TRBV24-1 and TRBJ2-1; TRBD1 matches at 9 bases. The CDR3 runs to 12 residues. The V and J ends lost 9 bases and 5 bases, in that order; junction bases with no gene match: 1. Germline V gene sequence: CDR1 KGHDR, CDR2 SFDVKD. CDR3: CATGDRDNEQFF. In DNA, the CDR3 is TGTGCCACCGGGGACAGGGACAATGAGCAGTTCTTC.

The chain is built from TRBV11-3 and TRBJ2-7; D not resolved. From germline, CDR1 is SGHNT and CDR2 YENEEA. V was trimmed by 3 bases and J by 7 bases, leaving 10 bases between them. The CDR3 runs 12 residues. The DNA for the CDR3 is TGTGCCAGCAGCTTCGTAGGTGGTGAGCAGTACTTC. It codes for CASSFVGGEQYF.

The table lists this clonotype with a few counts. One junction end disagrees with the germline gene, perhaps due to a read error. This chain connects TRBV18 to TRBJ2-5; TRBD1 might be the D (6 bases). CDR1 and CDR2 from the germline V gene are KGHSH and LQKENI. The CDR3 spans 14 residues. This chain's CDR3 is CASSPPGQWETQYF. CDR3 sequence (DNA): TGTGCCAGCTCTCCACCGGGACAATGGGAGACCCAGTACTTC.

The chain couples TRBV24-1 to TRBJ2-1; TRBD2 agrees at 11 bases. The V gene end was trimmed by 8 bases and the J gene end by 0 bases; junction bases not matched to a gene: 2. Per the germline V gene, CDR1 is KGHDR and CDR2 is SFDVKD. The CDR3 runs 15 residues. The CDR3, as DNA: TGTGCCACCAAAGGGACTAGCGGCTCCTACAATGAGCAGTTCTTC. Translation: CATKGTSGSYNEQFF.

The V call is TRBV18, the J call TRBJ1-2, with 7 bases identical to TRBD1. CDR3 size: 16 residues. Germline CDR1 and CDR2: KGHSH and LQKENI. V lost 5 bases and J lost 6; bases outside the gene matches: 15. In DNA, the CDR3 is TGTGCCAGCTCAGATCAAGATTCAGGGGGAATAAATGGCTACACCTTC. Translation gives CASSDQDSGGINGYTF. Full variable domain (rest looked up from reference TRBV18 and TRBJ1-2): NAGVMQNPRHLVRRRGQEARLRCSPMKGHSHVYWYRQLPEEGLKFMVYLQKENIIDESGMPKERFSAEFPKEGPSILRIQQVVRGDSAAYFCASSDQDSGGINGYTFGSGTRLTVV.

The rearrangement uses TRBV12-3 or TRBV12-4 and TRBJ2-6, with 7 positions matching TRBD2. This CDR3 spans 16 amino acids. V shed 6 bases, J shed 0 bases, and the junction held 5 bases outside the gene matches. This CDR3 is CASRAGRTSGANVLTF. DNA of the CDR3: TGTGCCAGCAGAGCGGGACGGACCTCTGGGGCCAACGTCCTGACTTTC.

This clonotype was recorded a few times. The chain combines TRBV11-2 with TRBJ2-1, with TRBD2 matching over 10 bases. The CDR3 has 15 amino acids. Looked up from germline, CDR1 is SGHAT and CDR2 is FQNNGV. Germline trimming cut 5 bases from V and 5 bases from J; bases unmatched to any gene: 6. The CDR3 region is CASSRGLAENNEQFF. The CDR3 nucleotides are TGTGCCAGCAGCAGAGGACTAGCGGAAAACAATGAGCAGTTCTTC.

In this sample, this clonotype turned up a few times. V usage is TRBV24-1 and J usage is TRBJ2-1; D remains ambiguous. Germline V gene data show CDR1 as KGHDR and CDR2 as SFDVKD. Trimming shortened V by 4 bases and J by 0 bases, and 12 bases separated the two germline ends. The CDR3 covers 16 residues. The CDR3 coding sequence is TGTGCCACCAGTGACCAGACGGCTTACTCCTACAATGAGCAGTTCTTC. Protein product: CATSDQTAYSYNEQFF.

This clonotype was observed a handful of times. The CDR3 protein is CASTPGQLYEQYV. The CDR3 DNA follows: TGCGCCAGCACACCGGGACAGCTCTACGAGCAGTACGTC. The chain has TRBV5-1 and TRBJ2-7, with 7 bases fitting TRBD1. The V and J ends lost 6 bases and 3 bases, in that order; junction bases with no gene match: 6. CDR3 length equals 13 residues. CDR1 and CDR2 from the germline V gene are SGHRS and YFSETQ.

The CDR3 nucleotides read TGCAGCCCCGCCCCAATGGACAGGGTCTACGAGCAGTACTTC. Its protein product is CSPAPMDRVYEQYF. V usage is TRBV20-1 and J usage is TRBJ2-7; 8 nucleotides match TRBD1. This CDR3 has 14 residues. CDR1 is DFQATT and CDR2 is SNEGSKA in the germline V gene (reference sequence).

A few counts support this clonotype. The CDR3 nucleotides are TGTGCCACCCGTGAAGGAATCTCCTACGAGCAGTACTTC. It yields the protein CATREGISYEQYF. The gene calls are TRBV15 and TRBJ2-7; D call uncertain. The ends were cut back, 8 bases at V and 0 bases at J, with 11 bases in the middle. The CDR3 loop spans 13 amino acids. Germline-derived CDR1 and CDR2 are LNHNV and YYDKDF (reference sequence).

This chain links TRBV2 with TRBJ1-3; D remains unclear. Looked up from germline, CDR1 is SNHLY and CDR2 is FYNNEI. V lost 8 bases, J lost 3 bases, and 8 bases lay in between. CDR3 length: 12 amino acids. The CDR3 nucleotides read TGTGCCAGCGGGATAGGTGGAAACACCATATATTTT. Its protein product is CASGIGGNTIYF.

This chain links TRBV7-2 with TRBJ2-2; possible D gene TRBD1, 5 bases. The CDR3 totals 15 residues. The germline CDR1 and CDR2 sequences are SGHTA and FQGNSA. V was cut by 3 bases and J by 5 bases, with 13 bases left in between. The DNA for the CDR3 is TGTGCCAGCAGCTTCGACAAAAGGGGAACCGGGGAGCTGTTTTTT. Encoded protein: CASSFDKRGTGELFF.

This clonotype was picked up a small number of times. The DNA for the CDR3 is TGTGCCAGCAGCTCGGACAGGGTTAGTGCCTACGAGCAGTACGTC. Amino acids: CASSSDRVSAYEQYV. The genes are TRBV6-1 and TRBJ2-7, with TRBD1 matching 8 bases. CDR1 and CDR2 (germline): MNHNS, SASEGT. Germline trimming cut 6 bases from V and 2 bases from J; bases unmatched to any gene: 9. The CDR3 totals 15 residues.

The chain carries TRBV28 and TRBJ2-3, with D possibly being TRBD2 (5 bases). The germline V gene encodes CDR1 MDHEN and CDR2 SYDVKM. Trimming pared 3 bases from V and 0 bases from J, leaving 13 bases between. CDR3 size: 16 residues. Here the CDR3 reads CASSFWSRTSTDTQYF. CDR3 sequence (DNA): TGTGCCAGCAGTTTTTGGTCGCGGACTAGCACAGATACGCAGTATTTT.

This clonotype was recorded at least ten times. The V gene is TRBV5-1, the J gene TRBJ1-2; no clear D gene. Germline CDR1 and CDR2: SGHRS and YFSETQ. V was clipped by 2 bases and J by 3 bases, with 17 bases between them. The CDR3 contains 16 residues. The CDR3 sequence: CASSFGVSRMDYGYTF. CDR3 sequence (DNA): TGCGCCAGCAGCTTTGGCGTTAGCAGGATGGACTATGGCTACACCTTC.

This clonotype was seen a handful of times. The rearrangement links TRBV12-3 or TRBV12-4 to TRBJ2-1, with unresolved D. V lost 6 bases and J lost 6, with 21 bases in between. This CDR3 is built from 16 residues. The CDR3 region is CASSSIEAPKGNEQFF. The CDR3, as DNA: TGTGCCAGCAGCTCCATAGAAGCCCCTAAGGGCAATGAGCAGTTCTTC.

This chain links TRBV7-9 with TRBJ2-6; D remains unclear. The CDR3 covers 17 residues. The germline CDR1 and CDR2 sequences are SEHNR and FQNEAQ (reference sequence). Between the trimmed V and J ends, which lost 0 bases and 4 bases, there was a span of 13 bases. This chain's CDR3 is CASSLAVGIGGANVLTF. CDR3 DNA sequence: TGTGCCAGCAGCTTAGCGGTGGGGATAGGCGGGGCCAACGTCCTGACTTTC.

This clonotype has only a few counts. The chain couples TRBV20-1 to TRBJ2-5; the match to TRBD2 covers 9 bases. Germline lookup yields CDR1 DFQATT and CDR2 SNEGSKA (reference sequence). V shed 0 bases, J shed 10 bases, and the junction held 9 bases outside the gene matches. There are 14 residues in the CDR3. As DNA, the CDR3 is TGCAGTGCTAGAGAAGGGGGGACTAGCAGTGGCCAGTACTTC. The encoded protein is CSAREGGTSSGQYF.